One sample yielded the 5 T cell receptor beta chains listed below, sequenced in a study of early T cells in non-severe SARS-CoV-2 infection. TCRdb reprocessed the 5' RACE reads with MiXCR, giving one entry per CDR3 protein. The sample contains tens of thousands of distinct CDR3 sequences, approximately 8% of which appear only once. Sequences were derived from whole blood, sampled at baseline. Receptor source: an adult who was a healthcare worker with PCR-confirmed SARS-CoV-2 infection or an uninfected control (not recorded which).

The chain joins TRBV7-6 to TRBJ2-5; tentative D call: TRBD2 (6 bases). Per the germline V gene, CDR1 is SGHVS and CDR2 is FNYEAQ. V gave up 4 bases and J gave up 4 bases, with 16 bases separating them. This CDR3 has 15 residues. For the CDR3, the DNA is TGTGCCAGCAGCTACGCGGCGACTAGGGGAGAGACCCAGTACTTC. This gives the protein CASSYAATRGETQYF.

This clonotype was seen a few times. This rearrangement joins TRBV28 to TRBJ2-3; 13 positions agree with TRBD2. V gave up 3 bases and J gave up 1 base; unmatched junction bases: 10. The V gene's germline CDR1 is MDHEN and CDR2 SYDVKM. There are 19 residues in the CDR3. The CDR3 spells CASSLLPGLAGKGTDTQYF. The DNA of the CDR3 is TGTGCCAGCAGTTTGCTTCCGGGACTAGCGGGAAAAGGCACAGATACGCAGTATTTT.

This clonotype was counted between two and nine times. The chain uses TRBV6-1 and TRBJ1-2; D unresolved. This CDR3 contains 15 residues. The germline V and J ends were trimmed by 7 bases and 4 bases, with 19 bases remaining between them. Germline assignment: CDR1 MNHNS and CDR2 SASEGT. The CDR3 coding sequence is TGTGCCAGCACCCCTGAACCCCAGGCCCTCTATGGCTACACCTTC. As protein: CASTPEPQALYGYTF.

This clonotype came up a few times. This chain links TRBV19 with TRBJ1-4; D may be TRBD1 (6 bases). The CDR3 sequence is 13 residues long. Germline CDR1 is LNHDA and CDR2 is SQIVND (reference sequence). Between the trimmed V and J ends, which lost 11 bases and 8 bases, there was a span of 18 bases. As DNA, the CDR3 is TGTGCCTCCGCCCAAACAGGGTACGAAAAACTGTTTTTT. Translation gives CASAQTGYEKLFF. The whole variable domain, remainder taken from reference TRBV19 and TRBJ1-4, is DGGITQSPKYLFRKEGQNVTLSCEQNLNHDAMYWYRQDPGQGLRLIYYSQIVNDFQKGDIAEGYSVSREKKESFPLTVTSAQKNPTAFYLCASAQTGYEKLFFGSGTQLSVL.

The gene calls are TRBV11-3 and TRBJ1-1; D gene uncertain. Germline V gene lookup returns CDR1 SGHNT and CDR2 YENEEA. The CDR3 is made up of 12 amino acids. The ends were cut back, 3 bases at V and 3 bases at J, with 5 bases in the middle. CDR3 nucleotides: TGTGCCAGCAGCTTTTTCGACACTGAAGCTTTCTTT. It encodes CASSFFDTEAFF.